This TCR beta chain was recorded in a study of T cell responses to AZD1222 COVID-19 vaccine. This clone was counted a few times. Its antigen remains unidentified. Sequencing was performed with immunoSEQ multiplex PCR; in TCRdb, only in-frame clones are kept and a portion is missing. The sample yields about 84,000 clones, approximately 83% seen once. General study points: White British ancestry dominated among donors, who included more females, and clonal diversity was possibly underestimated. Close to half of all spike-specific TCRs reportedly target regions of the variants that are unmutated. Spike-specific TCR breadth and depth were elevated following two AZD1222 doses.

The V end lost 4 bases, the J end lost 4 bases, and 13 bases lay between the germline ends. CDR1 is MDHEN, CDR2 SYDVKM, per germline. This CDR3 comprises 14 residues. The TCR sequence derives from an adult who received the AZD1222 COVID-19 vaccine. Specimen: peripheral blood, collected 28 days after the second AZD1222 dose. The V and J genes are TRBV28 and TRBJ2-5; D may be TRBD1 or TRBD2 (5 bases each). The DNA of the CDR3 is TGTGCCAGCAGTTCCCCCGGGACGGGAGAGACCCAGTACTTC. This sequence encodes CASSSPGTGETQYF.